This T cell receptor beta chain came from a study of T-cell memory formation after mild COVID-19. Germline V gene lookup returns CDR1 SQVTM and CDR2 ANQGSEA. V lost 7 bases, J lost 4 bases, and 16 bases lay in between. The CDR3 has 14 residues. TCRdb passed the 5' RACE reads through MiXCR, listing each CDR3 protein once. The table records hundreds of thousands of distinct CDR3 sequences, more than 20% of them present only once. The specimen sequenced was PBMCs or a T cell subset sorted from them (not recorded which). V usage is TRBV29-1 and J usage is TRBJ2-2, with D possibly matching TRBD2 (5 bases). The sequence was obtained from an adult woman who had mild COVID-19 (a few samples of this study predate the infection). Cell type and time point are not known. This CDR3 is CSGREWAGTGELFF. The CDR3 nucleotides read TGCAGCGGACGTGAATGGGCGGGCACCGGGGAGCTGTTTTTT.